This entry features one T cell receptor (beta chain) sequence. Its specificity is not known. The data stem from a study of T cell responses to AZD1222 COVID-19 vaccine. The study, taken as a whole, reports: Only a handful of AZD1222 recipients, six or seven in all, had baseline seropositivity. There were repertoire samples only from the period after the peak T cell response. Spike-wide coverage was observed for vaccine-associated CD4 TCRs, with dominant responses at 160-218 and 743-854. There were mostly white British donors and more females than males, and clonal diversity was possibly underestimated.

Data came from immunoSEQ multiplex PCR; TCRdb stores just in-frame clones and leaves some out. Of 130,000 or so clones in the sample, more than 70% are singletons; the top ten hold 10% to 15%. Germline V gene data show CDR1 as MNHEY and CDR2 as SMNVEV (reference sequence). The V gene lost 0 bases and the J gene lost 6 bases, with 4 bases spanning the gap. The CDR3 has 12 residues. This specimen was peripheral blood, taken on day 0 of AZD1222 vaccination. The TCR sequence derives from an adult in good health. The V gene is TRBV27, the J gene TRBJ2-3; D gene unclear. CDR3 sequence: CASSLSKDTQYF. The DNA of the CDR3 is TGTGCCAGCAGTTTATCGAAGGATACGCAGTATTTT.